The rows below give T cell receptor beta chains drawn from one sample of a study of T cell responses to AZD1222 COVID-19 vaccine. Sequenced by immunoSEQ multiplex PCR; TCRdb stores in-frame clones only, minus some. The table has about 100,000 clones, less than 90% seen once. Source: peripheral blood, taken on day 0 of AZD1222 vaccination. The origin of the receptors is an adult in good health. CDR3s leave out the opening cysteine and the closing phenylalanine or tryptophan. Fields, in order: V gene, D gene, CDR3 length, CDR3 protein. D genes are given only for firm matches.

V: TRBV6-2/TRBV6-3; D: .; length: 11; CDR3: ASSYQGVQPQH
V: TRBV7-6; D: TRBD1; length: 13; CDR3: ASSLAPGGRETQY
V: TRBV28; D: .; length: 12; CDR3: ASSTRTFGNTIY
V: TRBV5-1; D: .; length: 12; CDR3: ASSFRTTNEKLF
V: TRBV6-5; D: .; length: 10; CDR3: ASSYLGYGYT
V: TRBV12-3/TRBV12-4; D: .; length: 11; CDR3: ASSLKGYYGYT
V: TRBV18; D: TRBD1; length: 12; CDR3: ASSGTGYGTGYT
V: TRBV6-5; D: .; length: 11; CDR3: ASSLTKNTEAF
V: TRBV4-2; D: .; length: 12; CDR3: ASSQVGNNQPQH
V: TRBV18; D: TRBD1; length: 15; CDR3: ASSPATGRGGNQPQH
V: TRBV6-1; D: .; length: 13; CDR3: ASSGERYSNQPQH
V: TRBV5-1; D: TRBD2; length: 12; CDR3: ASSGTSGEYTQY
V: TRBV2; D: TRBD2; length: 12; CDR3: ASSRTSRTDTQY
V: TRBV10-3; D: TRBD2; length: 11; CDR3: AISGTSVETQY
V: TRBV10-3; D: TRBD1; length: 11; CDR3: AITDRGQNTIY
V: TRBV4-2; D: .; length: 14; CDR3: ASSQTVRALADEQF
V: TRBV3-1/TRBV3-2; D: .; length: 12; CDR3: ASSQSRGPGELF
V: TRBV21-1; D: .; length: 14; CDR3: ASSNLVNSYQETQY
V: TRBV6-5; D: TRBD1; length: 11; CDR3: ASILGGSTEAF
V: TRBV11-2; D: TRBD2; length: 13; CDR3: ASSLERLAGGEQF
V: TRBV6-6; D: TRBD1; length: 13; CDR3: ASSYEEGAVYGYT
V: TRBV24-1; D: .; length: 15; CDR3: ATSDSPAGGINSPLH